This TCR beta chain was sequenced in a study of control samples from healthy donors and cancer patients. Germline V gives CDR1 KGHSH, CDR2 LQKENI. V lost 2 bases to trimming and J lost 4 bases; unmatched junction nucleotides: 6. The CDR3 totals 15 residues. The assay was immunoSEQ multiplex PCR, and TCRdb's table has in-frame clones only and misses some. The table records approximately 150,000 clones, 85% to 90% of them present only once. The chain joins TRBV18 to TRBJ2-7; 9 bases fit TRBD2. This clonotype originated in a man aged 18 to 30 in good health. Sequenced: blood. In DNA, the CDR3 is TGTGCCAGCTCACCAGGCGGGGGGGCCTGGTACGAGCAGTACTTC. It specifies CASSPGGGAWYEQYF.